This T cell receptor beta chain came from a study of cytomegalovirus exposure and HLA in healthy donors. Overall study context: Among the 300 to 450 genotyped donors, less than 85% were placed in the Caucasian-associated ancestry cluster. Overall study results and limits: With later analysis, a missense DCLRE1C variant became linked to TCR beta V- and J-gene trimming. In a later analysis, donors in an Asian-associated ancestry cluster reportedly had fewer N-insertions in productive TCRs than the cohort mean.

J was trimmed by 4 bases and V by 7 bases; bases with no gene match: 9. Germline V gene lookup returns CDR1 SNHLY and CDR2 FYNNEI. CDR3 length: 15 residues. 13 Jbeta primers and 60 Vbeta primers were used for the PCR. Some clones are missing from TCRdb's copy, which holds only in-frame ones; the method was immunoSEQ multiplex PCR. The table includes 150,000 to 200,000 clones, over 75% detected once. Comments on this clone: Its matching antigen is unknown.

The clonotype was recovered from a man aged 18 to 30 in good health and CMV-seropositive. Specimen: PBMCs. This chain joins TRBV2 and TRBJ1-5, with 8 bases that match TRBD1. DNA of the CDR3: TGTGCCAGCACCCCGGACAGGGCTTATAATCAGCCCCAGCATTTT. Protein sequence: CASTPDRAYNQPQHF.